One sample yielded the 9 T cell receptor beta chains listed below, sequenced in a study of blood T cell repertoires in COVID-19. Profiling relied on immunoSEQ multiplex PCR, and the TCRdb table lists in-frame clones only, not all of them. The top ten clones hold 25% to 40% of a sample with 15,000 or so clones, 85% to 90% of them seen once. Sample: peripheral blood. The source is a woman older than 75 with COVID-19, enrolled during active disease.

The chain couples TRBV29-1 to TRBJ1-1; tentative D call: TRBD1 (5 bases). Germline V gene data show CDR1 as SQVTM and CDR2 as ANQGSEA. V was shortened by 7 bases and J by 0 bases, with 12 bases between the two germline ends. This CDR3 has 13 residues. The CDR3 DNA sequence: TGCAGCGCTAGGAGGGACCTGAACACTGAAGCTTTCTTT. The encoded protein is CSARRDLNTEAFF.

The V gene is TRBV4-3, the J gene TRBJ2-3, with 9 nucleotides matching TRBD2. Germline CDR1 and CDR2: LGHNA and YSLEER. The CDR3 is 17 residues long. Trimming took 4 bases from V and 0 from J; bases not matched to a gene: 8. The CDR3 sequence is CASSPALTSGSTDTQYF. As DNA, the CDR3 is TGCGCCAGCAGCCCCGCCTTGACTAGCGGTAGCACAGATACGCAGTATTTT.

The chain combines TRBV10-3 with TRBJ1-6; TRBD1 agrees at 7 bases. Germline CDR1 and CDR2: ENHRY and SYGVKD. The V segment lost 11 bases and the J segment 9 bases; nucleotides outside the gene matches: 13. This CDR3 contains 14 residues. The CDR3: CASRGEQGSSPLHF. CDR3 nucleotide sequence: TGTGCCTCCAGGGGGGAACAGGGATCTTCACCCCTCCACTTT.

The rearrangement joins TRBV6-2 or TRBV6-3 to TRBJ1-5; 8 positions match TRBD1. The CDR3 is 14 residues long. Germline trimming cut 4 bases from V and 6 bases from J; bases unmatched to any gene: 5. CDR1 and CDR2 (germline): MNHEY, SVGEGT. The CDR3 sequence is CASSSDRVRQPQHF. In DNA, the CDR3 is TGTGCCAGCAGTTCGGACAGGGTTCGTCAGCCCCAGCATTTT.

This chain connects TRBV6-4 to TRBJ2-5; no firm D call. Trimming removed 4 bases at V and 1 base at J, with 22 bases between. The CDR3 has 18 amino acids. Germline loops: CDR1 MRHNA, CDR2 SNTAGT. CDR3 region: CASSGSCGTQLSQETQYF. The DNA for the CDR3 is TGTGCCAGCAGTGGAAGTTGCGGAACGCAACTTTCCCAAGAGACCCAGTACTTC.

The rearrangement joins TRBV4-2 to TRBJ2-7; possibly TRBD1 for D (7 bases). The CDR3 consists of 18 residues. With 1 base removed from V and 5 bases from J, the gap between germline ends came to 24 bases. Per the germline V gene, CDR1 is LGHNA and CDR2 is YNFKEQ. CDR3 bases: TGTGCCAGCAGCCAAGTGGGTGAGAGGGGGCGATGGGGGGACGAGCAGTACTTC. Amino acid sequence: CASSQVGERGRWGDEQYF.

The chain is built from TRBV11-2 and TRBJ2-7; TRBD2 matches at 7 bases. With 3 bases clipped from V and 4 bases from J, the junction kept 9 bases outside the gene matches. The length of the CDR3 is 15 residues. Germline V gene data show CDR1 as SGHAT and CDR2 as FQNNGV. In DNA, the CDR3 is TGTGCCAGCAGCTTTCAAAGCGGGAAAGGGTACGAGCAGTACTTC. Protein sequence: CASSFQSGKGYEQYF.

V gene TRBV5-4 combines with J gene TRBJ2-3; TRBD2 matches at 13 bases. V trimming: 4 bases; J trimming: 0 bases; junction bases outside the gene matches: 5. In germline, CDR1 is SGHNT, CDR2 YYREEE (reference sequence). The length of the CDR3 is 17 residues. The CDR3 DNA follows: TGTGCCAGCAGCCCAATGACTAGCGGGGGGAGCACAGATACGCAGTATTTT. It encodes CASSPMTSGGSTDTQYF.

The CDR3 DNA reads TGCGCCAGCAGCGCCGGGACAGCGAACACTGAAGCTTTCTTT. Encoded protein: CASSAGTANTEAFF. The V gene is TRBV5-1, the J gene TRBJ1-1, with TRBD1 matching 7 bases. The CDR3 spans 14 residues. Germline V gene sequence: CDR1 SGHRS, CDR2 YFSETQ. The junction had 4 bases not matched to a gene; V was cut back by 4 bases and J by 1 base. Drawing the rest from reference TRBV5-1 and TRBJ1-1, the complete variable domain is KAGVTQTPRYLIKTRGQQVTLSCSPISGHRSVSWYQQTPGQGLQFLFEYFSETQRNKGNFPGRFSGRQFSNSRSEMNVSTLELGDSALYLCASSAGTANTEAFFGQGTRLTVV.